This TCR beta chain comes out of a study of blood T cell repertoires in COVID-19. Authors' analysis steps: Amplification of reference gene primers was used by the study to estimate nucleated cell counts. Generated by immunoSEQ multiplex PCR, the TCRdb table keeps only in-frame clones and is missing some. Clonal size and the V and J genes are those of that table, whereas D and trimming came from the DNA. The sample carries around 97,000 clones, about 89% recorded once. A single count supports this clone. V dropped 0 bases and J dropped 13 bases, with 10 bases sitting between them. Germline assignment: CDR1 MNHEY and CDR2 SVGAGI. The CDR3 consists of 13 residues.

This sequence originates from a human donor in a cohort sampled during active COVID-19. The V gene is TRBV6-5, the J gene TRBJ1-6; no reliable D call. The sequenced material came from peripheral blood. CDR3 sequence (DNA): TGTGCCAGCAGTTACTCAAGCGGGATTCCCCTCCACTTT. Residues: CASSYSSGIPLHF.